Shown below are 6 T cell receptor beta chains from a single sample sequenced in a study of T-cell memory formation after mild COVID-19. Each CDR3 protein gets one entry after TCRdb re-called the 5' RACE reads with MiXCR. This sample carries 55,000 to 80,000 distinct CDR3 sequences, 9% to 9.5% of them seen once, and the ten largest clones take 1% to 1.4%. The sequencing sample was made of PBMCs or a T cell subset sorted from them (not recorded which). Every receptor here comes from a man younger than 35 who had mild COVID-19 (a few samples of this study predate the infection). Cell type and time point are not known.

This clonotype came up many times. J is TRBJ2-1 and V is TRBV6-1; D perhaps matches TRBD2 (6 bases). This CDR3 is built from 16 residues. Trimming left V 6 bases short and J 5 bases short, with 20 bases between. Per germline, CDR1 MNHNS and CDR2 SASEGT. CDR3 in amino acids: CASRLGSGRGNNEQFF. In nucleotides, the CDR3 is TGTGCCAGCAGACTCGGGTCGGGACGGGGGAACAATGAGCAGTTCTTC.

The V call is TRBV5-8, the J call TRBJ2-5, with D tentatively TRBD1 (6 bases). Looked up from germline, CDR1 is SGHTS and CDR2 is YDEGEE. The CDR3 contains 14 residues. V lost 4 bases, J lost 3 bases, and 13 bases lay in between. The CDR3 sequence is CASSPYDRKETQYF. The CDR3 DNA reads as TGTGCCAGCAGCCCCTATGACAGGAAAGAGACCCAGTACTTC.

The V and J genes are TRBV5-4 and TRBJ2-3; D is uncertain. From germline, CDR1 is SGHNT and CDR2 YYREEE (reference sequence). CDR3 length: 14 residues. The V end was cut by 4 bases, the J end by 4 bases, with 13 bases between. This CDR3 reads CASSVDVDSDTQYF. For the CDR3, the DNA is TGTGCCAGCAGCGTCGATGTGGATTCAGATACGCAGTATTTT.

J is TRBJ2-5 and V is TRBV29-1; TRBD2 might be the D (6 bases). This CDR3 is built from 13 residues. The germline V gene has CDR1 SQVTM and CDR2 ANQGSEA. Trimming removed 2 bases from V and 1 base from J, with 8 bases in between. The CDR3 loop is CSVESGVQETQYF. The CDR3 nucleotides are TGCAGCGTTGAATCGGGGGTCCAAGAGACCCAGTACTTC.

The chain employs TRBV11-2 and TRBJ2-2; 7 bases are shared with TRBD2. The V and J ends lost 8 bases and 7 bases, in that order; junction bases with no gene match: 10. This CDR3 has 14 amino acids. Germline V lookup: CDR1 SGHAT, CDR2 FQNNGV. The CDR3: CASRWGGVIGELFF. In DNA, the CDR3 is TGTGCCAGCCGATGGGGAGGGGTGATCGGGGAGCTGTTTTTT.

The chain employs TRBV20-1 and TRBJ2-3, with TRBD2 identical over 8 bases. The CDR3 is 17 residues long. V gave up 0 bases and J gave up 1 base; unmatched junction bases: 9. The germline gives CDR1 DFQATT, CDR2 SNEGSKA (reference sequence). The CDR3 protein is CSARDRTGGPGTDTQYF. The CDR3 DNA reads as TGCAGTGCTAGAGATAGGACGGGGGGGCCGGGCACAGATACGCAGTATTTT.